This TCR beta chain came from a study of Ad26.COV2.S vaccination and SARS-CoV-2 variants. About the research overall: Sample donor was a member of the COV1001 Ad26.COV2.S trial arm.

The CDR3 consists of 15 residues. V lost 0 bases, J lost 3 bases, and 11 bases lay in between. From germline, CDR1 is LGHDT and CDR2 YNNKEL (reference sequence). TCRdb's table, derived via immunoSEQ multiplex PCR, lists solely in-frame clones and lacks some. The sample carries about 380,000 clones, 80% to 90% recorded once. Points from the study as a whole: Reported post-vaccination CD8+ and CD4+ T cell responses to spike showed substantial breadth. Breadth and depth estimates from TCRs may understate total T cell responses.

As for treatment: 15 to 20 received Ad26.COV2.S at low or high dose, single or two shots; about 5 received placebo; per-sample allocation not given. Day 63 after the first vaccine or placebo injection was the time point for sampling. Boston provided a donor who was an adult aged 18-55 years. Comment on this clone: Its antigen is not known.

This TCR came from a person between 18 and 65 years old who received the Ad26.COV2.S COVID-19 vaccine or a placebo. Material: peripheral blood, obtained in a trial of Ad26.COV2.S vaccine versus placebo. The rearrangement links TRBV3-1 (or the pseudogene TRBV3-2) to TRBJ1-1; D is possibly TRBD1 (5 bases). CDR3 DNA: TGTGCCAGCAGCCAAGAAGCAGGGTGGGACACTGAAGCTTTCTTT. It encodes CASSQEAGWDTEAFF.